Reported below is one TCR beta chain. Looked up from germline, CDR1 is SGHDT and CDR2 is YYEEEE. This CDR3 spans 15 amino acids. Trimming took 10 bases from V and 4 from J, leaving 22 bases between them. This entry comes from a study of blood T cell repertoires in COVID-19. In the original processing: From reference gene primer amplification, estimates of nucleated cell counts were derived. Only in-frame clones appear in the TCRdb table, and some are missing; sequencing was by immunoSEQ multiplex PCR. The DNA was the basis for D and trimming; V, J and clone size are from that table. The data hold approximately 150,000 clones, with roughly nine tenths observed a single time.

The receptor was derived from a woman in her sixties or seventies with active COVID-19. The V and J genes are TRBV5-6 and TRBJ2-3; D perhaps matches TRBD2 (6 bases). Sequencing was carried out using peripheral blood. CDR3 bases: TGTGCCTCGAAGTCCGTCGGGGTAGCGGCAGATACGCAGTATTTT. Its translation is CASKSVGVAADTQYF.